The 14 T cell receptor beta chains given below trace back to one sample, sequenced in a study of long-term antiretroviral therapy in people with HIV. At the survey level, the v3.0 immunoSEQ assay was run. TCRdb's table, derived via immunoSEQ multiplex PCR, lists solely in-frame clones and lacks some. The sample has roughly 21,000 clones; around 84% are singletons. The sequencing used unsorted PBMCs, collected 0.2 years after starting antiretroviral therapy. All receptors come from a woman aged 25 to 39 with HIV.

This clone has a handful of counts. The rearrangement links TRBV7-2 to TRBJ2-5, with TRBD2 matching over 9 bases. The ends lost 8 bases at V and 8 bases at J; junction bases unmatched: 9. CDR3 length: 13 amino acids. Germline CDR1 and CDR2: SGHTA and FQGNSA. CDR3 loop: CASAHGGGATQYF. Here the CDR3 DNA reads TGTGCCAGCGCACACGGCGGGGGGGCAACCCAGTACTTC.

The V call is TRBV9, the J call TRBJ1-5; maybe TRBD1 (5 bases). The CDR3 runs 14 residues. Trimming removed 3 bases at V and 6 bases at J, with 13 bases between. CDR1 and CDR2 from the germline V gene are SGDLS and YYNGEE. The DNA of the CDR3 is TGTGCCAGCAGCGCAGATCCTCAGGGTCAGCCCCAGCATTTT. It encodes CASSADPQGQPQHF.

This clone has more than one count but fewer than ten. The J gene is TRBJ2-5, the V gene TRBV15; D is ambiguous. The germline CDR1 and CDR2 sequences are LNHNV and YYDKDF (reference sequence). Trimming shortened V by 5 bases and J by 5 bases, and 15 bases separated the two germline ends. This CDR3 has 14 amino acids. The CDR3 loop is CATSLKGGMETQYF. The CDR3 coding sequence is TGTGCCACCAGCTTAAAAGGTGGGATGGAGACCCAGTACTTC.

This clone was observed a few times. This chain joins TRBV4-1 and TRBJ2-4; 11 bases line up with TRBD1. Germline V CDR1 and CDR2: MGHRA, YSYEKL. J was trimmed by 8 bases and V by 0 bases; bases with no gene match: 6. CDR3 size: 16 residues. DNA for the CDR3: TGCGCCAGCAGCCAAGATAGGACAGGGGGCTGGGACATTCAGTACTTC. It codes for CASSQDRTGGWDIQYF.

The CDR3 sequence is CASSVSGAGELFF. The CDR3 DNA reads as TGTGCCAGCAGCGTATCTGGGGCCGGGGAGCTGTTTTTT. The V gene is TRBV7-7, the J gene TRBJ2-2; D ambiguous. Germline V gene sequence: CDR1 SSHAT, CDR2 FNYEAQ (reference sequence). This CDR3 region has 13 residues. The V end was cut by 5 bases, the J end by 6 bases, with 10 bases between.

The rearrangement links TRBV5-6 to TRBJ2-3; 7 bases match TRBD2. After removal of 0 bases from V and 6 bases from J, the junction contained 13 bases not matched to a gene. The CDR3 runs 17 residues. Per germline, CDR1 SGHDT and CDR2 YYEEEE. This CDR3 reads CASSLEFGGGFSDTQYF. CDR3 sequence (DNA): TGTGCCAGCAGCTTGGAGTTTGGGGGGGGATTCAGTGATACGCAGTATTTT. The variable domain in full, completed from reference TRBV5-6 and TRBJ2-3, reads DAGVTQSPTHLIKTRGQQVTLRCSPKSGHDTVSWYQQALGQGPQFIFQYYEEEERQRGNFPDRFSGHQFPNYSSELNVNALLLGDSALYLCASSLEFGGGFSDTQYFGPGTRLTVL.

This chain links TRBV5-8 with TRBJ2-3; 7 nucleotides match TRBD2. CDR1 SGHTS and CDR2 YDEGEE come from the germline V gene. Trimming took 2 bases from V and 2 from J; bases not matched to a gene: 11. This CDR3 has 17 residues. CDR3 residues: CASSFGVGAGYTDTQYF. CDR3 sequence (DNA): TGTGCCAGCAGCTTTGGTGTGGGAGCGGGGTACACAGATACGCAGTATTTT. The variable domain in full, with the rest retrieved from reference TRBV5-8 and TRBJ2-3, is EAGVTQSPTHLIKTRGQQATLRCSPISGHTSVYWYQQALGLGLQFLLWYDEGEERNRGNFPPRFSGRQFPNYSSELNVNALELEDSALYLCASSFGVGAGYTDTQYFGPGTRLTVL.

The chain has TRBV25-1 and TRBJ2-5; D might be TRBD1 (6 bases). The CDR3 runs 15 residues. Germline loops: CDR1 MGHDK, CDR2 SYGVNS. V shed 2 bases and J shed 5 bases, with 15 bases lying between them. DNA for the CDR3: TGTGCCAGCAGTGAACCAGGGGCTTTTGAGGAGACCCAGTACTTC. Protein sequence: CASSEPGAFEETQYF.

The J gene is TRBJ2-7, the V gene TRBV11-2, with TRBD1 matching over 9 bases. The junction had 0 bases not matched to a gene; V was cut back by 4 bases and J by 2 bases. Germline V gene lookup returns CDR1 SGHAT and CDR2 FQNNGV. The CDR3 length is 13 residues. The CDR3 DNA follows: TGTGCCAGCAGCTGGGACAGGGCCTACGAGCAGTACTTC. This translates into CASSWDRAYEQYF.

This rearrangement joins TRBV10-2 to TRBJ2-1; D may match TRBD1 or TRBD2 (6 bases each). The CDR3 spans 12 residues. Germline-derived CDR1 and CDR2 are WSHSY and SAAADI. V lost 8 bases to trimming and J lost 8 bases, with 13 bases between them. The CDR3: CASAQGGDEQFF. CDR3 nucleotide sequence: TGCGCCAGCGCACAGGGAGGTGATGAGCAGTTCTTC.

The chain joins TRBV27 to TRBJ2-3, with D unclear. Trimming shortened V by 5 bases and J by 9 bases, and 12 bases separated the two germline ends. This CDR3 is built from 12 residues. Germline CDR1 reads MNHEY; CDR2 reads SMNVEV (reference sequence). This CDR3 reads CASSASQTTQYF. The CDR3 region has the DNA TGTGCCAGCAGTGCGTCCCAGACAACGCAGTATTTT.

The V call is TRBV2, the J call TRBJ1-5; D uncertain. Trimming pared 3 bases from V and 3 bases from J, leaving 3 bases between. Germline CDR1 and CDR2: SNHLY and FYNNEI. The CDR3 length is 12 residues. CDR3 region: CASSDTNQPQHF. CDR3 sequence (DNA): TGTGCCAGCAGTGATACCAATCAGCCCCAGCATTTT.

This clone was found a few times. The rearrangement joins TRBV30 to TRBJ2-7; 15 nucleotides align to TRBD2. V was pared by 1 base and J by 8 bases, with 6 bases of the junction left unmatched. Per germline, CDR1 GTSNPN and CDR2 SVGIG (reference sequence). The CDR3 contains 15 residues. The CDR3 region has the DNA TGTGCCTGGAGTGAGGGACTAGCGGGGGGAACTAAGCAGTACTTC. It yields the protein CAWSEGLAGGTKQYF.

The chain employs TRBV6-1 and TRBJ1-2; 7 nucleotides align to TRBD1. V dropped 2 bases and J dropped 8; count of bases not matched to a gene: 8. Germline-derived CDR1 and CDR2 are MNHNS and SASEGT. The CDR3 spans 14 residues. The CDR3: CASSESSTGRGYTF. CDR3 DNA: TGTGCCAGCAGTGAATCGTCGACAGGGAGGGGCTACACCTTC.